This T cell receptor beta chain was sequenced for a study of T cells after yellow fever vaccination. The ends were cut back, 5 bases at V and 4 bases at J, with 20 bases in the middle. Germline loops: CDR1 MNHEY, CDR2 SVGEGT. CDR3 length: 16 amino acids. As TCR cDNA was made by 5'RACE template switching, a universal primer site and UMIs were added. One entry per CDR3 protein results from TCRdb running MiXCR on the 5' RACE reads. This sample carries some 300,000 distinct CDR3 sequences, about 10% of them seen once, and the ten largest clones take about 3%. The sequences come from CD4+ T cells sorted from PBMCs, collected 5 days after the yellow fever booster vaccination. V is TRBV6-2 or TRBV6-3 and J is TRBJ1-2, with a tentative D call TRBD1 (5 bases). The TCR was taken from a young man who received the YFV17D yellow fever vaccine. CDR3: CASSPEGWQGGYGYTF. The CDR3, as DNA: TGTGCCAGCAGTCCCGAGGGTTGGCAGGGCGGCTATGGCTACACCTTC.